This T cell receptor (beta chain) was sequenced in a study of blood T cell repertoires in COVID-19. Study in general: Sites across the United States, Italy and Spain contributed samples from acute and convalescent COVID-19. PBMCs, B-cell-depleted T cells, or T cells provided the cDNA or gDNA that made up the material.

In the original analysis: How many nucleated cells were present was estimated from reference gene primer amplification. TCRdb's copy holds only in-frame clones and misses some; the assay was immunoSEQ multiplex PCR. That table furnishes V, J and clone size, whereas the DNA furnished D and trimming. The sample has more than 200,000 clones, about nine tenths seen once; the top ten hold 1.5% to 2%. The CDR3 sequence is 13 residues long. In germline, CDR1 is MNHEY, CDR2 SVGAGI. V dropped 0 bases and J dropped 8 bases, with 10 bases sitting between them. For recovered donors of Cohort 3, there were two negative PCRs, clearance, or symptom resolution.

Sequenced input: PBMCs or T cells enriched from blood (not recorded which). The rearrangement joins TRBV6-5 to TRBJ1-2; no definite D call. This TCR was recovered from a man aged 40-55 years who had recovered from COVID-19. CDR3 sequence reads: CASSYSRASGYTF. As DNA, the CDR3 is TGTGCCAGCAGTTACTCGCGTGCGAGCGGCTACACCTTC.